One sample yielded the 29 T cell receptor beta chains listed below, sequenced in a study of blood T cell repertoires in COVID-19. The data were produced by immunoSEQ multiplex PCR, yet TCRdb's version contains in-frame clones alone and is incomplete. Of 270,000 or so clones listed, around 92% are singletons. Sequencing was performed on peripheral blood. These receptors originate from a woman between 25 and 40 years old with COVID-19, enrolled during active disease.

The gene calls are TRBV5-4 and TRBJ1-6; 8 bases fit TRBD1. V trimming: 4 bases; J trimming: 5 bases; junction bases outside the gene matches: 5. Germline CDR1 SGHNT, CDR2 YYREEE (reference sequence). The length of the CDR3 is 15 residues. CDR3 sequence: CASSPRTGNNSPLHF. DNA for the CDR3: TGTGCCAGCAGCCCCCGGACAGGGAATAATTCACCCCTCCACTTT.

This sequence joins TRBV7-2 and TRBJ1-2; 7 bases fit TRBD1. V was pared by 7 bases and J by 5 bases, with 1 base of the junction left unmatched. Germline values: CDR1 SGHTA, CDR2 FQGNSA. The CDR3 runs 11 residues. CDR3 in amino acids: CASTGGYGYTF. The CDR3 DNA sequence: TGTGCCAGCACAGGGGGATATGGCTACACCTTC.

This chain joins TRBV19 and TRBJ2-7; D remains unclear. This CDR3 is built from 15 residues. V shed 6 bases and J shed 6 bases, with 21 bases lying between them. Germline values: CDR1 LNHDA, CDR2 SQIVND (reference sequence). CDR3 DNA: TGTGCCAGTAGAAAAACCCGCCCCGCCGGCGGCGAGCAGTACTTC. Translating gives CASRKTRPAGGEQYF.

This chain connects TRBV2 to TRBJ1-1; D perhaps matches TRBD1 (5 bases). V was shortened by 10 bases and J by 2 bases, with 26 bases between the two germline ends. Germline CDR1 SNHLY, CDR2 FYNNEI. The CDR3 runs 17 residues. The CDR3 DNA follows: TGTGCCACAGCAAGGGAGGGGCGCACGTTACTTAACACTGAAGCTTTCTTT. It yields the protein CATAREGRTLLNTEAFF.

The chain combines TRBV19 with TRBJ2-3; a possible D gene is TRBD2 (5 bases). V lost 6 bases and J lost 3, with 10 bases in between. The CDR3 loop spans 13 amino acids. Germline assignment: CDR1 LNHDA and CDR2 SQIVND (reference sequence). The CDR3 nucleotides read TGTGCCAGTAGGAGGGATGGGACAGATACGCAGTATTTT. Residues: CASRRDGTDTQYF.

The V and J genes are TRBV6-5 and TRBJ2-1; 9 bases map to TRBD1. J was trimmed by 7 bases and V by 9 bases; bases with no gene match: 4. Germline values: CDR1 MNHEY, CDR2 SVGAGI. The CDR3 spans 12 residues. The CDR3 is CASGTGRNEQFF. As DNA, the CDR3 is TGTGCCAGTGGGACAGGGCGGAATGAGCAGTTCTTC.

This chain connects TRBV29-1 to TRBJ2-7; 7 bases align to TRBD1. Germline V gene lookup returns CDR1 SQVTM and CDR2 ANQGSEA. Trimming removed 7 bases from V and 6 bases from J; junction bases left unmatched: 9. This CDR3 is built from 12 residues. The CDR3 sequence is CSAPTGSGEQYF. The CDR3 bases are TGCAGCGCTCCGACAGGGTCGGGCGAGCAGTACTTC.

This chain connects TRBV7-9 to TRBJ1-2; 8 bases agree with TRBD1. Germline CDR1 and CDR2: SEHNR and FQNEAQ (reference sequence). This CDR3 has 14 amino acids. J was trimmed by 3 bases and V by 5 bases; bases with no gene match: 5. DNA of the CDR3: TGTGCCAGCAGCACACAGGGGGGAGACTATGGCTACACCTTC. As protein: CASSTQGGDYGYTF.

J is TRBJ1-1 and V is TRBV4-2, with unresolved D. Between the trimmed V and J ends, which lost 7 bases and 0 bases, there was a span of 12 bases. This CDR3 is 14 amino acids long. Germline lookup yields CDR1 LGHNA and CDR2 YNFKEQ. In nucleotides, the CDR3 is TGTGCCAGCACCCGCGCGGGCATGAACACTGAAGCTTTCTTT. Amino acid sequence: CASTRAGMNTEAFF.

The chain carries TRBV2 and TRBJ2-1, with a weak D call TRBD2 (6 bases). This CDR3 has 14 amino acids. Trimming left V 9 bases short and J 2 bases short, with 14 bases between. Germline CDR1 is SNHLY and CDR2 is FYNNEI. The CDR3 reads CASSTAGTYNEQFF. Here the CDR3 DNA reads TGTGCCAGTTCGACAGCGGGCACCTACAATGAGCAGTTCTTC.

This clone has a single count. The chain couples TRBV5-1 to TRBJ2-7; 9 positions agree with TRBD1. Trimming at V came to 0 bases and at J to 3 bases, leaving 4 bases not matched to a gene. CDR3 length: 15 amino acids. The germline CDR1 and CDR2 sequences are SGHRS and YFSETQ. CDR3 protein: CASSLAGTGYYEQYF. DNA for the CDR3: TGCGCCAGCAGCTTGGCCGGGACAGGGTACTACGAGCAGTACTTC. Full variable domain (remainder filled in from reference TRBV5-1 and TRBJ2-7): KAGVTQTPRYLIKTRGQQVTLSCSPISGHRSVSWYQQTPGQGLQFLFEYFSETQRNKGNFPGRFSGRQFSNSRSEMNVSTLELGDSALYLCASSLAGTGYYEQYFGPGTRLTVT.

The gene calls are TRBV10-2 and TRBJ1-5; D might be TRBD1 (6 bases). The V end lost 6 bases, the J end lost 1 base, and 19 bases lay between the germline ends. Germline-derived CDR1 and CDR2 are WSHSY and SAAADI. The CDR3 is 17 residues long. CDR3 in amino acids: CASSDGRGAGSNQPQHF. In DNA form, the CDR3 reads TGCGCCAGCAGCGATGGCCGGGGGGCAGGGAGCAATCAGCCCCAGCATTTT.

The chain is built from TRBV7-8 and TRBJ2-5, with TRBD2 matching 10 bases. V lost 10 bases, J lost 5 bases, and 19 bases stayed unmatched. CDR3 length: 17 residues. CDR1 and CDR2 from the germline V gene are SGHVS and FQNEAQ. CDR3 DNA sequence: TGTGCCACCCAACTCCGTCCAAGCGGGGGGGCTGGGGAGACCCAGTACTTC. The encoded protein is CATQLRPSGGAGETQYF.

The chain employs TRBV7-9 and TRBJ2-1; D perhaps matches TRBD1 (6 bases). The CDR3 loop spans 15 amino acids. Trimming took off 5 bases at V and 5 bases at J, with 16 bases between the two ends. Per germline, CDR1 SEHNR and CDR2 FQNEAQ (reference sequence). CDR3 sequence (DNA): TGTGCCAGCAGCCCAGACAGGCCTGTCGACAATGAGCAGTTCTTC. Its protein is CASSPDRPVDNEQFF.

Details on this clone: This CDR3 is also generated by other DNA sequences in the sample. The chain uses TRBV7-9 and TRBJ2-6; the D is unclear. Germline CDR1 is SEHNR and CDR2 is FQNEAQ (reference sequence). Trimming shortened V by 1 base and J by 0 bases, and 4 bases separated the two germline ends. The CDR3 is 15 amino acids. The CDR3, as DNA: TGTGCCAGCAGCTTAGGACTCTCTGGGGCCAACGTCCTGACTTTC. It yields the protein CASSLGLSGANVLTF.

This chain uses TRBV5-1 with TRBJ1-5; 9 bases are a match to TRBD1. The CDR3 has 15 amino acids. The germline gives CDR1 SGHRS, CDR2 YFSETQ. V shed 3 bases and J 5 bases; nucleotides not matched to a gene: 6. CDR3 nucleotides: TGCGCCAGCAGCTCGGGGACAGGGCATGATCAGCCCCAGCATTTT. Residues: CASSSGTGHDQPQHF.

The CDR3 DNA reads TGTGCCAGCATGGGCAGGGGGGAGACCCAGTACTTC. Its protein product is CASMGRGETQYF. V gene TRBV2 combines with J gene TRBJ2-5, with TRBD1 matching 7 bases. With V trimmed by 7 bases and J by 5 bases, 4 bases remained unmatched. Germline lookup yields CDR1 SNHLY and CDR2 FYNNEI. The CDR3 is made up of 12 amino acids. The full variable domain, with the rest looked up from reference TRBV2 and TRBJ2-5, is EPEVTQTPSHQVTQMGQEVILRCVPISNHLYFYWYRQILGQKVEFLVSFYNNEISEKSEIFDDQFSVERPDGSNFTLKIRSTKLEDSAMYFCASMGRGETQYFGPGTRLLVL.

This clone occurred once. The chain links TRBV27 to TRBJ1-1, with 9 nucleotides matching TRBD1. This CDR3 is built from 15 residues. Germline loops: CDR1 MNHEY, CDR2 SMNVEV (reference sequence). V trimming: 5 bases; J trimming: 1 base; junction bases outside the gene matches: 5. In nucleotides, the CDR3 is TGTGCCAGCAGTATTCGGACAGGGGCGAACACTGAAGCTTTCTTT. It specifies CASSIRTGANTEAFF.

The rearrangement joins TRBV5-4 to TRBJ1-2; 10 bases align to TRBD1. The germline CDR1 and CDR2 sequences are SGHNT and YYREEE (reference sequence). The length of the CDR3 is 14 residues. The V gene end was trimmed by 5 bases and the J gene end by 3 bases; junction bases not matched to a gene: 4. The CDR3 loop reads CASRWGTGDYGYTF. CDR3 nucleotide sequence: TGTGCCAGCAGATGGGGGACAGGGGACTATGGCTACACCTTC.

The chain uses TRBV19 and TRBJ2-2; 8 positions agree with TRBD1. CDR3 length equals 14 residues. CDR1 and CDR2 (germline): LNHDA, SQIVND (reference sequence). V trimming: 4 bases; J trimming: 7 bases; junction bases outside the gene matches: 5. The CDR3 is CASSTQGAVGELFF. Written as DNA, the CDR3 is TGTGCCAGTAGTACCCAGGGGGCCGTCGGGGAGCTGTTTTTT.

The CDR3 nucleotides are TGTGCCAGCAGCCTGACAGGGGCGGAGACCCAGTACTTC. It yields the protein CASSLTGAETQYF. This chain uses TRBV7-9 with TRBJ2-5; 8 bases are a match to TRBD1. With 5 bases clipped from V and 5 bases from J, the junction kept 4 bases outside the gene matches. The CDR3 totals 13 residues. CDR1 and CDR2 (germline): SEHNR, FQNEAQ (reference sequence).

The rearrangement uses TRBV19 and TRBJ1-2, with 7 bases lining up with TRBD1. This CDR3 has 13 residues. Trimming at V came to 8 bases and at J to 4 bases, leaving 7 bases not matched to a gene. The germline V gene has CDR1 LNHDA and CDR2 SQIVND (reference sequence). Written as DNA, the CDR3 is TGTGCCAGTGGCCCACAGGGGTTCTATGGCTACACCTTC. This sequence encodes CASGPQGFYGYTF.

CDR3 loop: CASSFGGAYNEQFF. As DNA, the CDR3 is TGTGCCAGCAGCTTCGGGGGGGCTTACAATGAGCAGTTCTTC. The chain combines TRBV14 with TRBJ2-1, with 8 positions matching TRBD2. V was clipped by 5 bases and J by 4 bases; unmatched bases: 4. Germline V lookup: CDR1 SGHDN, CDR2 FVKESK. This CDR3 is 14 amino acids long.

The gene calls are TRBV10-1 and TRBJ1-1; no reliable D call. The germline CDR1 and CDR2 sequences are WNHNN and SYGVQD (reference sequence). V lost 2 bases, J lost 7 bases, and 17 bases lay in between. This CDR3 has 15 amino acids. This chain's CDR3 is CASSEKRGRRLEAFF. In nucleotides, the CDR3 is TGCGCCAGCAGTGAGAAACGAGGGAGGAGGCTTGAAGCTTTCTTT.

This clone was seen a handful of times. This chain joins TRBV7-9 and TRBJ2-1; 8 bases align to TRBD2. Looked up from germline, CDR1 is SEHNR and CDR2 is FQNEAQ (reference sequence). J was trimmed by 6 bases and V by 5 bases; bases with no gene match: 12. This CDR3 contains 16 residues. This CDR3 reads CASSPPLAGGINEQFF. In DNA, the CDR3 is TGTGCCAGCAGCCCACCCCTGGCGGGGGGCATCAATGAGCAGTTCTTC.

The chain combines TRBV6-6 with TRBJ1-2; D may be TRBD1 (5 bases). The V end was cut by 6 bases, the J end by 13 bases, with 24 bases between. In germline, CDR1 is MNHNY, CDR2 SVGAGI (reference sequence). The CDR3 spans 14 residues. The CDR3 reads CASRDPGDSLERTF. DNA of the CDR3: TGTGCCAGCAGAGATCCGGGGGACTCCTTGGAGCGCACCTTC.

This chain uses TRBV18 with TRBJ1-6; 7 bases map to TRBD1. Germline values: CDR1 KGHSH, CDR2 LQKENI. The V and J ends lost 3 bases and 7 bases, in that order; junction bases with no gene match: 9. CDR3 length equals 16 residues. The CDR3 coding sequence is TGTGCCAGCTCACCCCGGGGGACAGTTCTAAATTCACCCCTCCACTTT. It translates to CASSPRGTVLNSPLHF.

The V gene is TRBV2, the J gene TRBJ2-2, with 11 nucleotides matching TRBD1. The CDR3 is made up of 15 amino acids. The germline gives CDR1 SNHLY, CDR2 FYNNEI. Germline trimming cut 7 bases from V and 7 bases from J; bases unmatched to any gene: 8. The CDR3 protein is CASTGQGASGGELFF. As DNA, the CDR3 is TGTGCCAGCACCGGACAGGGGGCGAGCGGCGGGGAGCTGTTTTTT.

J is TRBJ1-6 and V is TRBV6-1, with D perhaps matching TRBD1 (6 bases). Trimming took 8 bases from V and 10 from J, leaving 15 bases between them. The CDR3 has 13 residues. Germline loops: CDR1 MNHNS, CDR2 SASEGT. The CDR3 coding sequence is TGTGCCAGCCTACAGGGTGGGACATCACCCCTCCACTTT. This sequence encodes CASLQGGTSPLHF.